A single sample is the source of the 14 T cell receptor beta chains below, sequenced in a study of T cells in Graves' hyperthyroidism and ophthalmopathy. Using RNA transcripts as the source, TCR beta CDR3 regions were amplified. During a first-round RT-PCR of the TCR CDR3, the HTBI primer set was used. TCRdb reanalysed the multiplex PCR reads using MiXCR and keeps one entry per CDR3 protein. This sample has approximately 400,000 distinct CDR3 sequences, with roughly 25% found just once. The sequenced sample was blood. The source is a man aged 50 to 60 with Graves' hyperthyroidism.

The chain combines TRBV5-8 with TRBJ2-4; D not certain. The germline V gene encodes CDR1 SGHTS and CDR2 YDEGEE. The CDR3 length is 14 residues. Trimming removed 1 base at V and 8 bases at J, with 13 bases between. Written as DNA, the CDR3 is TGTGCCAGCAGCTTGTTCGCAAGTGGGGACATTCAGTACTTC. Translated: CASSLFASGDIQYF. Full variable domain (outside the CDR3, taken from reference TRBV5-8 and TRBJ2-4): EAGVTQSPTHLIKTRGQQATLRCSPISGHTSVYWYQQALGLGLQFLLWYDEGEERNRGNFPPRFSGRQFPNYSSELNVNALELEDSALYLCASSLFASGDIQYFGAGTRLSVL.

V and J are TRBV12-3 or TRBV12-4 and TRBJ1-4; 8 nucleotides line up with TRBD1. With 6 bases clipped from V and 11 bases from J, the junction kept 5 bases outside the gene matches. CDR3 length: 12 residues. For the CDR3, the DNA is TGTGCCAGCAGCCCTGGGACAGGTAAACTGTTTTTT. Protein product: CASSPGTGKLFF.

In this sample, this clonotype turned up a few times. The chain combines TRBV28 with TRBJ1-5; weak D call: TRBD1 (5 bases). Trimming removed 6 bases at V and 5 bases at J, with 17 bases between. This CDR3 spans 15 amino acids. Germline V gene lookup returns CDR1 MDHEN and CDR2 SYDVKM. The CDR3 sequence is CASRASGGFHQPQHF. CDR3 bases: TGTGCCAGCAGAGCCAGTGGGGGGTTCCATCAGCCCCAGCATTTT.

This clonotype came up a few times. The rearrangement joins TRBV5-1 to TRBJ2-3; D may be TRBD1 (5 bases). The CDR3 runs 15 residues. Looked up from germline, CDR1 is SGHRS and CDR2 is YFSETQ. V was shortened by 0 bases and J by 1 base, with 9 bases between the two germline ends. The CDR3 region has the DNA TGCGCCAGCAGCTTGGAAGGCAGGGGCACAGATACGCAGTATTTT. Its protein product is CASSLEGRGTDTQYF.

This clonotype was seen more than once but under ten times. The genes are TRBV6-1 and TRBJ2-7; 9 bases agree with TRBD1. Unmatched junction bases numbered 5, after V lost 6 bases and J lost 2 bases. The CDR3 extends over 14 amino acids. Germline V CDR1 and CDR2: MNHNS, SASEGT. CDR3 residues: CASRFRTGAYEQYF. The CDR3 DNA reads TGTGCCAGCAGATTCCGGACAGGGGCCTACGAGCAGTACTTC.

The table lists this clonotype with many counts. This chain joins TRBV28 and TRBJ1-5, with D uncertain. The CDR3 runs to 13 residues. The germline V and J ends were trimmed by 3 bases and 0 bases, with 3 bases remaining between them. CDR1 and CDR2 from the germline V gene are MDHEN and SYDVKM. Here the CDR3 reads CASSLTSNQPQHF. In nucleotides, the CDR3 is TGTGCCAGCAGTTTGACTAGCAATCAGCCCCAGCATTTT.

The rearrangement links TRBV12-3 or TRBV12-4 to TRBJ1-4; D is ambiguous. V lost 1 base to trimming and J lost 13 bases, with 7 bases between them. CDR3 size: 11 residues. The CDR3 here is CASSLGQRLFF. CDR3 nucleotides: TGTGCCAGCAGTTTAGGTCAGAGACTGTTTTTT.

This clonotype appeared a few times. The V gene is TRBV12-3 or TRBV12-4, the J gene TRBJ1-2, with D possibly TRBD1 on 6 matching bases. This CDR3 region has 14 residues. V lost 6 bases and J lost 7, with 18 bases in between. The CDR3 protein is CASSPLQGQVGYTF. The CDR3 DNA reads as TGTGCCAGCAGCCCTCTGCAGGGGCAAGTTGGCTACACCTTC.

With regard to this clonotype: This may be a read error: a much more frequent sequence differs by one nucleotide. V gene TRBV6-1 combines with J gene TRBJ2-7; D gene ambiguous. The CDR3 contains 15 residues. Germline V lookup: CDR1 MNHNS, CDR2 SASEGT. The chain's CDR3 is CASSTVGAFSGEQCF. The CDR3 coding sequence is TGTGCCAGCAGCACCGTAGGCGCCTTCTCCGGCGAGCAGTGCTTC.

This clonotype was detected a few times. CDR3 in amino acids: CSVETGGADSFHTEAFF. In DNA, the CDR3 is TGCAGCGTTGAAACAGGGGGCGCGGACTCATTTCACACTGAAGCTTTCTTT. The V call is TRBV29-1, the J call TRBJ1-1; 9 nucleotides align to TRBD1. The germline V gene encodes CDR1 SQVTM and CDR2 ANQGSEA. This CDR3 contains 17 residues. V was clipped by 2 bases and J by 3 bases; unmatched bases: 13.

The V call is TRBV11-3, the J call TRBJ2-7; TRBD2 matches 7 bases. This CDR3 spans 16 amino acids. Trimming at V came to 5 bases and at J to 3 bases, leaving 13 bases not matched to a gene. Looked up from germline, CDR1 is SGHNT and CDR2 is YENEEA. The CDR3 is CASSPSEASGNYEQYF. CDR3 nucleotide sequence: TGTGCCAGCAGCCCGTCCGAGGCTAGCGGTAACTACGAGCAGTACTTC.

This clonotype occurred many times. V gene TRBV6-1 combines with J gene TRBJ2-3; D not certain. With 6 bases removed from V and 6 bases from J, the gap between germline ends came to 13 bases. The CDR3 has 13 residues. Germline lookup yields CDR1 MNHNS and CDR2 SASEGT. CDR3 loop: CASSSGLSDTQYF. CDR3 nucleotides: TGTGCCAGCAGCTCAGGCCTCTCGGATACGCAGTATTTT.

This clonotype has ten or more counts. The chain links TRBV28 to TRBJ1-1, with D hard to call. The V gene lost 3 bases and the J gene lost 1 base, with 3 bases spanning the gap. The CDR3 has 12 residues. The germline CDR1 and CDR2 sequences are MDHEN and SYDVKM. The CDR3 spells CASSFRNTEAFF. The CDR3 region has the DNA TGTGCCAGCAGTTTCCGGAACACTGAAGCTTTCTTT.

This clonotype has ten or more counts. The chain combines TRBV28 with TRBJ2-7; TRBD2 aligns across 12 bases. V shed 4 bases, J shed 4 bases, and the junction held 5 bases outside the gene matches. Germline assignment: CDR1 MDHEN and CDR2 SYDVKM. The CDR3 extends over 15 amino acids. The CDR3 DNA sequence: TGTGCCAGCAGTTCCCGGGGGACTAGCGGGTACGAGCAGTACTTC. It yields the protein CASSSRGTSGYEQYF.